The 29 T cell receptor beta chains listed next were all sequenced from one sample in a study of cytomegalovirus exposure and HLA in healthy donors listed by TCRdb under 2017. Library prep was done by the immunoSEQ multiplex PCR assay. The multiplex PCR relied on a mix of 60 forward primers for TCR Vbeta segments and 13 reverse primers for TCR Jbeta segments. Here the immuneACCESS table is served through TCRdb, limited to in-frame sequences with V and J called. Missing clones are a known gap in these copies; in checked studies unresolved V genes cover under half, and the rest lacks a known reason. The sample table holds roughly 100,000 clones, of which roughly 81% were seen once. The ten biggest clones cover about 5.6% of the sample. Specimen: PBMCs. The receptors originated from a woman between 18 and 29 years old in good health and CMV-seropositive.

The rearrangement uses TRBV9 and TRBJ2-3, with TRBD2 as a possible D gene (6 bases). Germline assignment: CDR1 SGDLS and CDR2 YYNGEE. The CDR3 has 15 residues. V was shortened by 0 bases and J by 2 bases, with 10 bases between the two germline ends. CDR3 bases: TGTGCCAGCAGCGTAGGCGGGGCCTTCACAGATACGCAGTATTTT. This codes for CASSVGGAFTDTQYF.

The genes are TRBV11-2 and TRBJ2-7, with 9 nucleotides matching TRBD1. J gave up 2 bases and V 5 bases, and 7 bases lay outside the gene matches. This CDR3 is built from 15 residues. Germline V gene sequence: CDR1 SGHAT, CDR2 FQNNGV. Here the CDR3 DNA reads TGTGCCAGCAGCGCCCACAGGGGGCGCACCTACGAGCAGTACTTC. This gives the protein CASSAHRGRTYEQYF.

This sequence joins TRBV6-5 and TRBJ1-1, with D maybe TRBD1 (5 bases). The V gene's germline CDR1 is MNHEY and CDR2 SVGAGI. The CDR3 covers 12 residues. Trimming removed 9 bases at V and 5 bases at J, with 13 bases between. CDR3 sequence reads: CASHQGWTEAFF. The CDR3 region has the DNA TGTGCCAGTCACCAGGGTTGGACTGAAGCTTTCTTT.

This chain connects TRBV30 to TRBJ2-5, with 12 bases aligning to TRBD2. In germline, CDR1 is GTSNPN, CDR2 SVGIG (reference sequence). This CDR3 is 17 amino acids long. Trimming at V came to 5 bases and at J to 2 bases, leaving 12 bases not matched to a gene. This CDR3 reads CAWGRGLAGGQQETQYF. The CDR3 DNA follows: TGTGCCTGGGGAAGGGGGCTAGCGGGGGGGCAACAAGAGACCCAGTACTTC.

The J gene is TRBJ2-2, the V gene TRBV4-1; D uncertain. The CDR3 sequence is 13 residues long. Trimming took off 1 base at V and 4 bases at J, with 4 bases between the two ends. CDR1 is MGHRA and CDR2 is YSYEKL in the germline V gene. The DNA of the CDR3 is TGCGCCAGCAGCCAAGGTCTCACCGGGGAGCTGTTTTTT. Its translation is CASSQGLTGELFF.

This sequence joins TRBV5-1 and TRBJ2-5; possible D gene TRBD2, 6 bases. V was clipped by 3 bases and J by 1 base, with 10 bases between them. This CDR3 spans 14 amino acids. Germline CDR1 reads SGHRS; CDR2 reads YFSETQ. The CDR3 sequence: CASSWGLPQETQYF. CDR3 DNA: TGCGCCAGCAGCTGGGGACTGCCCCAAGAGACCCAGTACTTC.

On this clone itself: This sample also contains other DNA sequences that code for the same CDR3. The J gene is TRBJ2-5, the V gene TRBV5-4; 7 bases fit TRBD2. Germline CDR1 is SGHNT and CDR2 is YYREEE (reference sequence). V gave up 4 bases and J gave up 5 bases; unmatched junction bases: 8. This CDR3 spans 14 amino acids. The CDR3 sequence is CASSLQGAGETQYF. The CDR3 nucleotides read TGTGCCAGCAGCCTCCAGGGAGCGGGGGAGACCCAGTACTTC.

V and J are TRBV11-3 and TRBJ2-3; 10 bases align to TRBD1. The CDR3 spans 15 residues. In germline, CDR1 is SGHNT, CDR2 YENEEA. J was trimmed by 2 bases and V by 6 bases; bases with no gene match: 5. Here the CDR3 reads CASSIGQGVTDTQYF. CDR3 sequence (DNA): TGTGCCAGCAGTATTGGACAGGGGGTCACAGATACGCAGTATTTT.

V usage is TRBV6-5 and J usage is TRBJ1-3, with TRBD1 as a possible D gene (6 bases). Germline V gives CDR1 MNHEY, CDR2 SVGAGI. V shed 0 bases and J shed 6 bases, with 9 bases lying between them. The CDR3 has 14 amino acids. The CDR3 spells CASSYSPGENTIYF. CDR3 coding DNA: TGTGCCAGCAGTTACTCGCCAGGGGAAAACACCATATATTTT.

J is TRBJ1-1 and V is TRBV6-5, with 7 bases that match TRBD1. The CDR3 runs to 12 residues. The germline CDR1 and CDR2 sequences are MNHEY and SVGAGI. After removal of 8 bases from V and 11 bases from J, the junction contained 11 bases not matched to a gene. CDR3 loop: CASFTGARDAFF. The DNA of the CDR3 is TGTGCCAGCTTCACAGGGGCGAGGGACGCTTTCTTT.

This clone was seen a handful of times. The chain employs TRBV4-1 and TRBJ2-7, with unresolved D. The CDR3 consists of 14 residues. V lost 1 base, J lost 3 bases, and 10 bases lay in between. Germline V gene sequence: CDR1 MGHRA, CDR2 YSYEKL. This CDR3 reads CASSQVGTNYEQYF. CDR3 coding DNA: TGCGCCAGCAGCCAAGTGGGCACAAACTACGAGCAGTACTTC.

V usage is TRBV28 and J usage is TRBJ1-3; D may be TRBD1 (5 bases). CDR1 MDHEN and CDR2 SYDVKM come from the germline V gene. Trimming removed 10 bases from V and 0 bases from J, with 13 bases in between. CDR3 size: 14 residues. The CDR3 spells CATDDSYSGNTIYF. CDR3 nucleotides: TGTGCCACCGACGACAGCTACTCTGGAAACACCATATATTTT.

V and J are TRBV5-1 and TRBJ2-3; D is unresolved. The CDR3 runs 12 residues. CDR1 and CDR2 from the germline V gene are SGHRS and YFSETQ. V was pared by 4 bases and J by 2 bases, with 5 bases between. DNA for the CDR3: TGCGCCAGCAGCCCATCCACAGATACGCAGTATTTT. The encoded protein is CASSPSTDTQYF.

This CDR3 is CASSLTSGLPPHEQYF. The CDR3 nucleotides are TGTGCCAGCAGTTTGACTAGCGGGTTACCTCCCCACGAGCAGTACTTC. The genes are TRBV27 and TRBJ2-7; 10 bases are a match to TRBD2. The CDR3 has 16 residues. Germline V gene data show CDR1 as MNHEY and CDR2 as SMNVEV (reference sequence). The junction had 10 bases not matched to a gene; V was cut back by 3 bases and J by 5 bases.

The chain is built from TRBV9 and TRBJ2-7; 11 positions agree with TRBD1. The junction had 10 bases not matched to a gene; V was cut back by 6 bases and J by 5 bases. Germline loops: CDR1 SGDLS, CDR2 YYNGEE. The CDR3 totals 15 residues. The CDR3 reads CASNLGPGQGDEQYF. In DNA form, the CDR3 reads TGTGCCAGCAACCTCGGCCCGGGACAGGGGGACGAGCAGTACTTC. The full variable domain, its missing parts supplied by reference TRBV9 and TRBJ2-7, is DSGVTQTPKHLITATGQRVTLRCSPRSGDLSVYWYQQSLDQGLQFLIQYYNGEERAKGNILERFSAQQFPDLHSELNLSSLELGDSALYFCASNLGPGQGDEQYFGPGTRLTVT.

This chain links TRBV6-1 with TRBJ1-6; 11 positions match TRBD1. Germline V gives CDR1 MNHNS, CDR2 SASEGT. With 1 base clipped from V and 3 bases from J, the junction kept 5 bases outside the gene matches. This CDR3 spans 18 amino acids. CDR3 in amino acids: CASSEEGQGDFYNSPLHF. For the CDR3, the DNA is TGTGCCAGCAGTGAAGAGGGACAGGGGGACTTCTATAATTCACCCCTCCACTTT.

The chain joins TRBV15 to TRBJ2-7; 8 bases match TRBD2. V was pared by 1 base and J by 4 bases, with 12 bases of the junction left unmatched. Germline CDR1 LNHNV, CDR2 YYDKDF (reference sequence). This CDR3 region has 17 residues. This CDR3 is CATSRVAGGAGVYEQYF. CDR3 sequence (DNA): TGTGCCACCAGCAGAGTGGCGGGGGGAGCAGGGGTTTACGAGCAGTACTTC.

This chain connects TRBV7-2 to TRBJ1-2, with D possibly matching TRBD1 (5 bases). V was cut by 0 bases and J by 8 bases, with 13 bases left in between. The germline V gene encodes CDR1 SGHTA and CDR2 FQGNSA. This CDR3 comprises 14 residues. CDR3 nucleotides: TGTGCCAGCAGCTTAGCCGGGCCCGGGGGAGGCTACACCTTC. It translates to CASSLAGPGGGYTF.

CDR3 in DNA: TGTGCCAGCAGCTCCCCGGGACAGTACAATGAGCAGTTCTTC. Its translation: CASSSPGQYNEQFF. V is TRBV7-3 and J is TRBJ2-1, with TRBD1 matching over 7 bases. Trimming took 4 bases from V and 4 from J; bases not matched to a gene: 4. The CDR3 loop spans 14 amino acids. Germline CDR1 is SGHTA and CDR2 is FQGTGA.

The J gene is TRBJ2-7, the V gene TRBV6-1, with TRBD1 matching over 9 bases. The CDR3 sequence is 15 residues long. The J segment lost 0 bases and the V segment lost 7 bases, leaving 7 bases of the junction unmatched. Germline V gives CDR1 MNHNS, CDR2 SASEGT. CDR3: CASIPLTGGSYEQYF. In nucleotides, the CDR3 is TGTGCCAGCATTCCCCTGACAGGGGGCTCCTACGAGCAGTACTTC.

The chain employs TRBV29-1 and TRBJ2-1; 7 bases line up with TRBD2. J gave up 4 bases and V 2 bases, and 14 bases lay outside the gene matches. Germline V lookup: CDR1 SQVTM, CDR2 ANQGSEA. This CDR3 has 17 amino acids. The CDR3 DNA reads as TGCAGCGTTGAATTCGGGGGGAGGGTAGAGGTGTACAATGAGCAGTTCTTC. Protein sequence: CSVEFGGRVEVYNEQFF.

This rearrangement joins TRBV29-1 to TRBJ1-1, with D maybe TRBD1 (6 bases). The germline V and J ends were trimmed by 5 bases and 0 bases, with 13 bases remaining between them. In germline, CDR1 is SQVTM, CDR2 ANQGSEA. The CDR3 contains 14 residues. In DNA, the CDR3 is TGCAGCGTTTCTCTAGGACAGATGAACACTGAAGCTTTCTTT. Translating it yields CSVSLGQMNTEAFF.

The chain combines TRBV4-1 with TRBJ1-1; D unclear. The V gene lost 5 bases and the J gene lost 3 bases, with 13 bases spanning the gap. The CDR3 sequence is 14 residues long. The germline V gene encodes CDR1 MGHRA and CDR2 YSYEKL. The DNA of the CDR3 is TGCGCCAGCAGCTTCCAACCCCAGGACACTGAAGCTTTCTTT. It encodes CASSFQPQDTEAFF.

This clone was counted once. Other DNA sequences within the sample encode an identical CDR3. The V call is TRBV18, the J call TRBJ1-5, with 9 positions matching TRBD1. V dropped 2 bases and J dropped 3; count of bases not matched to a gene: 2. Germline CDR1 KGHSH, CDR2 LQKENI. This CDR3 is 15 amino acids long. CDR3 amino acids: CASSPGTGNNQPQHF. DNA for the CDR3: TGTGCCAGCTCACCAGGGACAGGGAACAATCAGCCCCAGCATTTT. Full variable domain (outside the CDR3, taken from reference TRBV18 and TRBJ1-5): NAGVMQNPRHLVRRRGQEARLRCSPMKGHSHVYWYRQLPEEGLKFMVYLQKENIIDESGMPKERFSAEFPKEGPSILRIQQVVRGDSAAYFCASSPGTGNNQPQHFGDGTRLSIL.

This chain joins TRBV29-1 and TRBJ2-7, with D perhaps TRBD1 (6 bases). The CDR3 covers 13 residues. The V end was cut by 6 bases, the J end by 0 bases, with 12 bases between. The germline V gene has CDR1 SQVTM and CDR2 ANQGSEA. This chain's CDR3 is CSVAGQFSYEQYF. The CDR3 coding sequence is TGCAGCGTGGCAGGACAGTTCTCCTACGAGCAGTACTTC.

The chain couples TRBV6-5 to TRBJ1-2, with D possibly being TRBD1 (5 bases). This CDR3 is 14 amino acids long. Germline values: CDR1 MNHEY, CDR2 SVGAGI. Trimming took off 0 bases at V and 0 bases at J, with 5 bases between the two ends. The CDR3 coding sequence is TGTGCCAGCAGTTACTCGGACACTAACTATGGCTACACCTTC. Protein sequence: CASSYSDTNYGYTF.

The chain joins TRBV7-8 to TRBJ1-4, with a possible D match to TRBD1 (5 bases). The germline V gene encodes CDR1 SGHVS and CDR2 FQNEAQ. Trimming removed 5 bases at V and 8 bases at J, with 21 bases between. The CDR3 spans 16 residues. Here the CDR3 DNA reads TGTGCCAGCAGCACTCGTCCTCAGGGAGGGTCCGAAAAACTGTTTTTT. Protein: CASSTRPQGGSEKLFF.

This clone was seen only once. The rearrangement joins TRBV5-4 to TRBJ2-7; 11 bases align to TRBD1. Germline V CDR1 and CDR2: SGHNT, YYREEE (reference sequence). This CDR3 has 17 amino acids. V trimming: 0 bases; J trimming: 5 bases; junction bases outside the gene matches: 10. DNA for the CDR3: TGTGCCAGCAGCTTGGTGGATTTCTGGGACAGGGGGGACGAGCAGTACTTC. This codes for CASSLVDFWDRGDEQYF.

This chain joins TRBV13 and TRBJ1-1; 7 bases agree with TRBD1. The trim removed 1 base at V and 1 base at J, leaving 3 bases unmatched. CDR1 and CDR2 from the germline V gene are PRHDT and FYEKMQ (reference sequence). The CDR3 consists of 15 residues. The CDR3 is CASSLDRTGNTEAFF. The CDR3 DNA reads as TGTGCCAGCAGCTTAGACCGGACAGGGAACACTGAAGCTTTCTTT.